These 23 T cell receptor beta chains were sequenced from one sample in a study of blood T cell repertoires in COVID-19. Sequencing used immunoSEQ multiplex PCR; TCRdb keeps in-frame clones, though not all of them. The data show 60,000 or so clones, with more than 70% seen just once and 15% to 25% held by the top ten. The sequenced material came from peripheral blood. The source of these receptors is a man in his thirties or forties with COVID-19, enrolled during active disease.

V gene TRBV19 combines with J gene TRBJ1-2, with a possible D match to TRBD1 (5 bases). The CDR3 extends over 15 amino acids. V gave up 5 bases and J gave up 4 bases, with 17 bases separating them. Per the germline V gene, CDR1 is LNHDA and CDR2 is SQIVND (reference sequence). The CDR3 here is CASSPPGAGGYGYTF. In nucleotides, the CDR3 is TGTGCCAGTAGTCCCCCCGGGGCCGGGGGCTATGGCTACACCTTC.

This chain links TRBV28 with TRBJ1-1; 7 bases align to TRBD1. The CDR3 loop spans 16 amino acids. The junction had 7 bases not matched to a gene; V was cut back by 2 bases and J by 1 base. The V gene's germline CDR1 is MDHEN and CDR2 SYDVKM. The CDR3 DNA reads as TGTGCCAGCAGTTTACCCTCGACAGGGCCGAACACTGAAGCTTTCTTT. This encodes CASSLPSTGPNTEAFF.

The CDR3 here is CASSLELEETQYF. The CDR3 bases are TGTGCCAGCAGCTTGGAGCTAGAGGAGACCCAGTACTTC. The V gene is TRBV5-4, the J gene TRBJ2-5; no definite D call. The length of the CDR3 is 13 residues. The germline V and J ends were trimmed by 0 bases and 5 bases, with 8 bases remaining between them. From germline, CDR1 is SGHNT and CDR2 YYREEE (reference sequence).

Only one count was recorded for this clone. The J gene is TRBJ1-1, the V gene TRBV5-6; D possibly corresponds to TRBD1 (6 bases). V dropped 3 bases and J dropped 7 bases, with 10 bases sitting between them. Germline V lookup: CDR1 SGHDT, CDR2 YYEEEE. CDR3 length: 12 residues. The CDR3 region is CASSWGGHEAFF. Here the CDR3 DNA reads TGTGCCAGCAGCTGGGGGGGCCATGAAGCTTTCTTT.

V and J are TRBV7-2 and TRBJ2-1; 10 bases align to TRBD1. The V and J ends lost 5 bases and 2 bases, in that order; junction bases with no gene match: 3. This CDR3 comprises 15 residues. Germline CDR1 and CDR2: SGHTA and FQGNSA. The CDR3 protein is CASSRDRGTYNEQFF. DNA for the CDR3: TGTGCCAGCAGCCGGGACAGGGGTACCTACAATGAGCAGTTCTTC.

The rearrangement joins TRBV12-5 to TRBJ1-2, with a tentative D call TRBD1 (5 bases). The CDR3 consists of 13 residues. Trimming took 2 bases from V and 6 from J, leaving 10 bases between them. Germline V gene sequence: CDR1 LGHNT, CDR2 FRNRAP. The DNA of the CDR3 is TGTGCTAGTGGTTTGCGGGGGGAGAATGGCTACACCTTC. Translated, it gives CASGLRGENGYTF.

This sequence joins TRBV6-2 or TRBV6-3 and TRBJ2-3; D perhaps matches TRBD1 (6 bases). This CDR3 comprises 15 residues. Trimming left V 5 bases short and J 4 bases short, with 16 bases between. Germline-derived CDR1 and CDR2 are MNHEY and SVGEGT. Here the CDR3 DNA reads TGTGCCAGCAGTACAGGGTTCTCTTTTTCAGATACGCAGTATTTT. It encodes CASSTGFSFSDTQYF.

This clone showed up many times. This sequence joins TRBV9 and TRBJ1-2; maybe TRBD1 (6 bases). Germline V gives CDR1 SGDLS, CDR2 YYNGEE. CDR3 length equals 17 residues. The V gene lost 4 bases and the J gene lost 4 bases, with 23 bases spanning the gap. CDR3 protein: CASSPHRMDRDGYGYTF. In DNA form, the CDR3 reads TGTGCCAGCAGCCCTCATCGTATGGACAGAGATGGCTATGGCTACACCTTC.

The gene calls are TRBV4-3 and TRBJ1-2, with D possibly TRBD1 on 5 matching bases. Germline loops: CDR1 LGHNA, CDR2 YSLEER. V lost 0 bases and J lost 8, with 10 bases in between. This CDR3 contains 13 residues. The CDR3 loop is CASSQDNGGGYTF. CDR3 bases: TGCGCCAGCAGCCAAGATAACGGGGGGGGCTACACCTTC.

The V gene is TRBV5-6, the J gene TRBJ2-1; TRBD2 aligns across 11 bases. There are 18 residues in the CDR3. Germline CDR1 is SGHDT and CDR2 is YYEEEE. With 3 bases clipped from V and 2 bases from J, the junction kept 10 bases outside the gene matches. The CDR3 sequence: CASSSLAGGFFTYNEQFF. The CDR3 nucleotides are TGTGCCAGCAGCTCCCTAGCGGGAGGATTTTTTACCTACAATGAGCAGTTCTTC.

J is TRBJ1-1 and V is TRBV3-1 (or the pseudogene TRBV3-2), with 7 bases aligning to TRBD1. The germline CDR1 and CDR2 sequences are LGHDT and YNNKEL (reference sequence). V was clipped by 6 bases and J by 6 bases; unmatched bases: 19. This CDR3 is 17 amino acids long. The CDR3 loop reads CASSSTPPDREVAEAFF. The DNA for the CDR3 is TGTGCCAGCAGTTCAACTCCCCCTGACAGGGAGGTCGCTGAAGCTTTCTTT.

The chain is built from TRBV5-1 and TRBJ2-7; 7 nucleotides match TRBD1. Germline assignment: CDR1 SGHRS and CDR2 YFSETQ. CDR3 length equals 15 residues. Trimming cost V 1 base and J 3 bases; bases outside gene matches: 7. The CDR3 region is CASSLMAGGNYEQYF. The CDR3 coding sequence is TGCGCCAGCAGCTTGATGGCAGGGGGTAACTACGAGCAGTACTTC.

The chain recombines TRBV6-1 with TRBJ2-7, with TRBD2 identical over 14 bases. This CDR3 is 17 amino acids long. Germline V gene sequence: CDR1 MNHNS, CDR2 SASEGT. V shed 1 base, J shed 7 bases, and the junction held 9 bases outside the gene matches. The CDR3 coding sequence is TGTGCCAGCAGTGAAGGCCTGGGACTAGCGGGAGATTTTGAGCAGTACTTC. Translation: CASSEGLGLAGDFEQYF.

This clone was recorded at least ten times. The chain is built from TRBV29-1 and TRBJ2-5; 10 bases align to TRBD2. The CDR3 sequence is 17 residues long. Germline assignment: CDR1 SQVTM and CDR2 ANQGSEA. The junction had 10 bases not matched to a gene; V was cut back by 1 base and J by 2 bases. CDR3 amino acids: CSVEGKGLADQQETQYF. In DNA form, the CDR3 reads TGCAGCGTTGAAGGAAAAGGACTAGCGGACCAGCAAGAGACCCAGTACTTC.

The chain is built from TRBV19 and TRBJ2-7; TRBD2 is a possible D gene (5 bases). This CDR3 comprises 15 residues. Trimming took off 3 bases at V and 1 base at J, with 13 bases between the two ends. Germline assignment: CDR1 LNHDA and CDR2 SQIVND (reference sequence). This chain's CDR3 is CASSITGGISYEQYF. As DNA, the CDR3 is TGTGCCAGTAGTATTACCGGAGGTATTTCCTACGAGCAGTACTTC.

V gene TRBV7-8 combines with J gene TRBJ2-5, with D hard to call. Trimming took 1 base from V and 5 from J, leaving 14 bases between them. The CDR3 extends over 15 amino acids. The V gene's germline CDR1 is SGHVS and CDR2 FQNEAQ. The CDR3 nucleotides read TGTGCCAGCAGCTTAGTGGCGGTTTTTTCGGAGACCCAGTACTTC. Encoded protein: CASSLVAVFSETQYF.

The CDR3 here is CASGDRGLNTEAFF. CDR3 bases: TGTGCCAGCGGGGACAGAGGACTGAACACTGAAGCTTTCTTT. The J gene is TRBJ1-1, the V gene TRBV7-9, with 7 positions matching TRBD1. V trimming: 8 bases; J trimming: 0 bases; junction bases outside the gene matches: 6. Germline V gene sequence: CDR1 SEHNR, CDR2 FQNEAQ (reference sequence). This CDR3 contains 14 residues. Full variable domain (missing parts from reference TRBV7-9 and TRBJ1-1): DTGVSQNPRHKITKRGQNVTFRCDPISEHNRLYWYRQTLGQGPEFLTYFQNEAQLEKSRLLSDRFSAERPKGSFSTLEIQRTEQGDSAMYLCASGDRGLNTEAFFGQGTRLTVV.

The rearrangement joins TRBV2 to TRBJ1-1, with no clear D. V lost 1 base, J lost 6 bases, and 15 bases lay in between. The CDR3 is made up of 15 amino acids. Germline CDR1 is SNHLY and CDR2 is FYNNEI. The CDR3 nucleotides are TGTGCCAGCAGTGAAGGGCCGCGGCTTCCTGCTGAAGCTTTCTTT. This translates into CASSEGPRLPAEAFF.

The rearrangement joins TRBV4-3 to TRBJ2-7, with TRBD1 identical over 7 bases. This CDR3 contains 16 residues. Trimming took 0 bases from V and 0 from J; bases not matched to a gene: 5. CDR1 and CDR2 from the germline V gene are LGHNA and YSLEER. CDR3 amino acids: CASSQDPTGISYEQYF. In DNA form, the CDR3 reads TGCGCCAGCAGCCAAGACCCGACAGGGATCTCCTACGAGCAGTACTTC.

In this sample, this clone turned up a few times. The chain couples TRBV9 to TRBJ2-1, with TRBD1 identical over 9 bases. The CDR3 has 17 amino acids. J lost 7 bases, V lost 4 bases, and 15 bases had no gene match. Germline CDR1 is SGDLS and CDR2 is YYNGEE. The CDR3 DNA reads TGTGCCAGCAGCTCACGGACAGGGGCTAGTTCGGTAAATGAGCAGTTCTTC. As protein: CASSSRTGASSVNEQFF.

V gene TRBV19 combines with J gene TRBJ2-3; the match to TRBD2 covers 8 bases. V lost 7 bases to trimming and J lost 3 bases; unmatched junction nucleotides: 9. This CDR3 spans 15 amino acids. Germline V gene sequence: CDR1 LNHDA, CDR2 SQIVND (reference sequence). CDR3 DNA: TGTGCCAGTACCCCCAGCGGGGGCAGAACAGATACGCAGTATTTT. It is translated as CASTPSGGRTDTQYF.

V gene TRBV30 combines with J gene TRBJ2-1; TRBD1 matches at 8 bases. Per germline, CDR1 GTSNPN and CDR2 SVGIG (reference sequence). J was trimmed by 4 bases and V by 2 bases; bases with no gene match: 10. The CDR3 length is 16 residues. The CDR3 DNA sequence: TGTGCCTGGAGTCTAATTTGGACAGGGTCTTACAATGAGCAGTTCTTC. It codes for CAWSLIWTGSYNEQFF.

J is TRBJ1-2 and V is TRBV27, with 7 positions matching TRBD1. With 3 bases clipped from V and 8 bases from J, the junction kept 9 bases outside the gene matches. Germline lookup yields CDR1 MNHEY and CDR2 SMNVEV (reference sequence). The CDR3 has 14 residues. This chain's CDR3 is CASSFSDRAQGYTF. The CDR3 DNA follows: TGTGCCAGCAGTTTTTCCGACAGGGCCCAAGGCTACACCTTC.